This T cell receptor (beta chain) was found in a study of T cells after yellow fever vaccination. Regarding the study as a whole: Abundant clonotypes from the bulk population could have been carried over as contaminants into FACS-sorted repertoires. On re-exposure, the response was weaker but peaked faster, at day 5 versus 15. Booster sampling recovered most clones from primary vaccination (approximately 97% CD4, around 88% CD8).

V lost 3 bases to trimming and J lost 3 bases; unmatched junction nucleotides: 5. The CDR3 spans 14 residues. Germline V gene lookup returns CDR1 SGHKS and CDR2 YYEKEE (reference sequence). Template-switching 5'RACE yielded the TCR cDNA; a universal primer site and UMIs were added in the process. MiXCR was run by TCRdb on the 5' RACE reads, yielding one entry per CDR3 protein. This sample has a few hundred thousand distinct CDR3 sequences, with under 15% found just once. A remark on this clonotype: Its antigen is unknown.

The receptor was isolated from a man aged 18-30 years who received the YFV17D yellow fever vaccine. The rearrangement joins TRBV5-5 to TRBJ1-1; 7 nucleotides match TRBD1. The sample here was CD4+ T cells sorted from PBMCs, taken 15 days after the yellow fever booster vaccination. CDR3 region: CASSWGQTYTEAFF. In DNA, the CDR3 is TGTGCCAGCAGCTGGGGACAGACTTACACTGAAGCTTTCTTT.